This TCR beta chain was profiled in a study of post-analysis software for immune sequencing data. The overall study: Some patients lacked subtype; others had relapsing-remitting, secondary progressive or progressive-relapsing disease.

Concerning this clonotype itself: Antigen: not known.

Whole-study results and caveats: Significantly lower normalized Chao1 diversity was seen in multiple sclerosis patients than in controls. Co-batched samples clustered tightly together by F measure. When patients were compared with controls, about five TRBV segments were more frequent, TRBV5-6, TRBV5-1 and TRBV20-1 among them.

This CDR3 has 16 amino acids. J lost 5 bases, V lost 3 bases, and 6 bases had no gene match. Germline V CDR1 and CDR2: KGHDR, SFDVKD. TCR beta cDNA libraries included unique molecular identifiers. The source material, about 0.9 to 11 million T cells, gave rise to 400,000 to 550,000 cDNA molecules. TCRdb reanalysed the PCR reads using MiXCR and keeps one entry per CDR3 protein. The data show around 500,000 distinct CDR3 sequences, with approximately 34% seen just once and approximately 6% held by the top ten. The sample consisted of blood. V and J are TRBV24-1 and TRBJ2-1, with 10 positions matching TRBD1. This receptor was identified in a girl aged 2 to 17 with multiple sclerosis. This CDR3 is CATSDVGQGTDNEQFF. Written as DNA, the CDR3 is TGTGCCACCAGTGATGTGGGACAGGGGACGGACAATGAGCAGTTCTTC.